What follows are 20 T cell receptor beta chains derived from one specimen sequenced in a study of T cell responses to AZD1222 COVID-19 vaccine. Generated by immunoSEQ multiplex PCR, the TCRdb table keeps only in-frame clones and is missing some. The profile covers roughly 91,000 clones, with approximately 90% appearing a single time and roughly 2.9% taken by the ten largest. The sample here was peripheral blood, taken on day 0 of AZD1222 vaccination. The source is an adult in good health.

The chain recombines TRBV4-1 with TRBJ1-3; 8 positions match TRBD1. V was pared by 1 base and J by 4 bases, with 3 bases of the junction left unmatched. This CDR3 has 15 residues. Germline V gives CDR1 MGHRA, CDR2 YSYEKL. This chain's CDR3 is CASSQGTGIGNTIYF. For the CDR3, the DNA is TGCGCCAGCAGCCAAGGGACAGGGATCGGAAACACCATATATTTT.

The rearrangement uses TRBV7-3 and TRBJ1-2; D gene unclear. Germline V gives CDR1 SGHTA, CDR2 FQGTGA. The V end lost 2 bases, the J end lost 8 bases, and 12 bases lay between the germline ends. There are 13 residues in the CDR3. This CDR3 reads CASSLQPGSGYTF. DNA of the CDR3: TGTGCCAGCAGCTTACAACCGGGTAGCGGCTACACCTTC.

This chain connects TRBV29-1 to TRBJ2-1, with D unclear. Germline-derived CDR1 and CDR2 are SQVTM and ANQGSEA. The CDR3 runs 13 residues. V lost 2 bases to trimming and J lost 10 bases, with 15 bases between them. The CDR3 spells CSVEPSPGQEQFF. CDR3 coding DNA: TGCAGCGTTGAACCCAGCCCCGGGCAGGAGCAGTTCTTC.

This chain connects TRBV7-3 to TRBJ2-1; unclear D gene. The germline CDR1 and CDR2 sequences are SGHTA and FQGTGA. Trimming stripped 1 base from V and 9 bases from J, with 10 bases between. The CDR3 runs to 13 residues. This CDR3 reads CASSLSSTTEQFF. The CDR3 coding sequence is TGTGCCAGCAGCTTAAGTAGCACCACTGAGCAGTTCTTC.

This clone is a singleton in its sample. This chain connects TRBV2 to TRBJ1-5, with TRBD1 identical over 7 bases. CDR1 SNHLY and CDR2 FYNNEI come from the germline V gene. Trimming cost V 3 bases and J 6 bases; bases outside gene matches: 5. This CDR3 is 14 amino acids long. The CDR3 DNA reads TGTGCCAGCAGTGACGACAGGGTGGGTCAGCCCCAGCATTTT. It is translated as CASSDDRVGQPQHF.

CDR3 region: CASSLGLLRGQETQYF. CDR3 nucleotide sequence: TGTGCCAGCAGCTTAGGATTGCTGAGGGGGCAAGAGACCCAGTACTTC. This chain connects TRBV7-2 to TRBJ2-5, with D possibly being TRBD1 (6 bases). From germline, CDR1 is SGHTA and CDR2 FQGNSA. V lost 1 base and J 2 bases, leaving 14 bases between the germline ends. This CDR3 contains 16 residues.

This sequence joins TRBV11-1 and TRBJ1-3; unclear D gene. This CDR3 contains 13 residues. Germline lookup yields CDR1 SGHAT and CDR2 FQDESV (reference sequence). Trimming pared 4 bases from V and 0 bases from J, leaving 4 bases between. The CDR3 sequence is CASSSDSGNTIYF. The CDR3 DNA reads TGTGCCAGCAGCTCGGACTCTGGAAACACCATATATTTT.

The V and J genes are TRBV6-4 and TRBJ2-1; 9 bases line up with TRBD1. Trimming removed 6 bases from V and 7 bases from J; junction bases left unmatched: 7. The CDR3 extends over 14 amino acids. Germline V lookup: CDR1 MRHNA, CDR2 SNTAGT. CDR3 amino acids: CASSVDRGTNEQFF. In DNA form, the CDR3 reads TGTGCCAGCAGCGTTGACAGGGGGACGAATGAGCAGTTCTTC.

The CDR3 reads CASSFRGLGAKNIQYF. CDR3 nucleotides: TGTGCCAGCAGTTTCAGGGGATTAGGTGCCAAAAACATTCAGTACTTC. The chain joins TRBV6-2 or TRBV6-3 to TRBJ2-4; maybe TRBD1 (6 bases). The V gene's germline CDR1 is MNHEY and CDR2 SVGEGT. V shed 4 bases and J shed 1 base, with 14 bases lying between them. The length of the CDR3 is 16 residues.

The genes are TRBV27 and TRBJ1-2; tentative D call: TRBD1 (5 bases). Germline loops: CDR1 MNHEY, CDR2 SMNVEV (reference sequence). The V end was cut by 0 bases, the J end by 8 bases, with 10 bases between. This CDR3 is 13 amino acids long. The DNA of the CDR3 is TGTGCCAGCAGTTTATCGGGGACGGGGGGCTACACCTTC. It codes for CASSLSGTGGYTF.

The CDR3 DNA reads TGCGCCAGCAGCCAAGACAAAGCTAGGGAACGAGCAGACCTTGGCTACACCTTC. Translation: CASSQDKARERADLGYTF. This chain joins TRBV4-3 and TRBJ1-2; D uncertain. CDR1 and CDR2 (germline): LGHNA, YSLEER. This CDR3 region has 18 residues. V was shortened by 0 bases and J by 7 bases, with 24 bases between the two germline ends.

This chain uses TRBV28 with TRBJ2-4; D is perhaps TRBD1 (5 bases). V was trimmed by 3 bases and J by 2 bases, leaving 11 bases between them. The CDR3 runs 15 residues. Germline V gene lookup returns CDR1 MDHEN and CDR2 SYDVKM. CDR3 in amino acids: CASSFRQGTKNIQYF. As DNA, the CDR3 is TGTGCCAGCAGTTTTAGGCAGGGCACCAAAAACATTCAGTACTTC.

The CDR3 sequence is CSVAVGTNTGELFF. CDR3 in DNA: TGCAGCGTTGCCGTCGGAACGAACACCGGGGAGCTGTTTTTT. The V gene is TRBV29-1, the J gene TRBJ2-2; the D is unclear. This CDR3 comprises 14 residues. Germline V gene lookup returns CDR1 SQVTM and CDR2 ANQGSEA. V was clipped by 4 bases and J by 0 bases, with 9 bases between them.

This clone is a singleton in its sample. The chain has TRBV9 and TRBJ2-2, with a tentative D call TRBD2 (6 bases). CDR3 length: 17 amino acids. Looked up from germline, CDR1 is SGDLS and CDR2 is YYNGEE. V was trimmed by 0 bases and J by 0 bases, leaving 12 bases between them. The CDR3 loop is CASSVVLGGPNTGELFF. The CDR3 nucleotides read TGTGCCAGCAGCGTAGTGTTGGGAGGTCCGAACACCGGGGAGCTGTTTTTT.

This rearrangement joins TRBV4-2 to TRBJ1-3; no firm D call. This CDR3 is 17 amino acids long. Germline V gene sequence: CDR1 LGHNA, CDR2 YNFKEQ. With 0 bases removed from V and 4 bases from J, the gap between germline ends came to 16 bases. The CDR3 bases are TGTGCCAGCAGCCAAGACCCCCGTTATCGGGGAGGAAACACCATATATTTT. The encoded protein is CASSQDPRYRGGNTIYF.

CDR3: CASSLGGASGETQYF. CDR3 in DNA: TGTGCCAGCAGCTTGGGGGGAGCTAGCGGGGAGACCCAGTACTTC. This rearrangement joins TRBV5-4 to TRBJ2-5, with TRBD2 identical over 8 bases. Germline CDR1 is SGHNT and CDR2 is YYREEE (reference sequence). The CDR3 sequence is 15 residues long. The J segment lost 5 bases and the V segment lost 0 bases, leaving 6 bases of the junction unmatched.

This clone was counted a few times. The CDR3 is CASSQEGPKQFF. In DNA form, the CDR3 reads TGTGCCAGCAGCCAAGAGGGGCCCAAGCAGTTCTTC. The rearrangement uses TRBV4-2 and TRBJ2-1, with a tentative D call TRBD1 (5 bases). The CDR3 is 12 residues long. V was trimmed by 0 bases and J by 11 bases, leaving 8 bases between them. Germline V gene lookup returns CDR1 LGHNA and CDR2 YNFKEQ.

V and J are TRBV7-9 and TRBJ2-3; 10 bases are shared with TRBD2. V lost 4 bases to trimming and J lost 12 bases; unmatched junction nucleotides: 4. The CDR3 loop spans 12 amino acids. Germline CDR1 reads SEHNR; CDR2 reads FQNEAQ (reference sequence). The CDR3, as DNA: TGTGCCAGCAGCTCCGAGCGGGGGGGCCAGTATTTT. The encoded protein is CASSSERGGQYF.

The chain combines TRBV15 with TRBJ1-5; TRBD1 matches at 7 bases. The CDR3 is made up of 16 amino acids. The V gene end was trimmed by 7 bases and the J gene end by 2 bases; junction bases not matched to a gene: 11. CDR1 and CDR2 from the germline V gene are LNHNV and YYDKDF (reference sequence). The CDR3 is CATTSGATGGNQPQHF. For the CDR3, the DNA is TGTGCCACCACCTCAGGGGCTACAGGGGGCAATCAGCCCCAGCATTTT.

This chain links TRBV24-1 with TRBJ2-2; unclear D gene. The germline V gene encodes CDR1 KGHDR and CDR2 SFDVKD. The CDR3 covers 17 residues. V was shortened by 1 base and J by 7 bases, with 18 bases between the two germline ends. The CDR3 DNA reads as TGTGCCACCAGTGATTTCGAAGAAGCCGAGTACCTCGGGGAGCTGTTTTTT. Translated, it gives CATSDFEEAEYLGELFF.